This TCR beta chain was captured in a study of cytomegalovirus exposure and HLA in healthy donors. General study points: Accurate predictions that matched the HLA-A and HLA-B alleles of most subjects were reportedly made from TCR beta sequences.

Vbeta (60) and Jbeta (13) primers were used in the PCR. Clones were sequenced by immunoSEQ multiplex PCR, and TCRdb holds only the in-frame ones, with some missing. The profile covers some 80,000 clones, with roughly 80% appearing a single time and roughly 13% taken by the ten largest. In the case of this clone: Its antigen is still unknown.

V was cut by 1 base and J by 6 bases, with 13 bases left in between. The CDR3 has 14 residues. Germline V gene data show CDR1 as SGHVS and CDR2 as FQNEAQ. Material for sequencing was PBMCs. The J gene is TRBJ2-7, the V gene TRBV7-8; weak D call: TRBD1 (5 bases). This receptor was identified in a human donor in good health. CDR3 sequence (DNA): TGTGCCAGCAGCTTAGAGGTCAGGGCGCGCGAGCAGTACTTC. Protein sequence: CASSLEVRAREQYF.